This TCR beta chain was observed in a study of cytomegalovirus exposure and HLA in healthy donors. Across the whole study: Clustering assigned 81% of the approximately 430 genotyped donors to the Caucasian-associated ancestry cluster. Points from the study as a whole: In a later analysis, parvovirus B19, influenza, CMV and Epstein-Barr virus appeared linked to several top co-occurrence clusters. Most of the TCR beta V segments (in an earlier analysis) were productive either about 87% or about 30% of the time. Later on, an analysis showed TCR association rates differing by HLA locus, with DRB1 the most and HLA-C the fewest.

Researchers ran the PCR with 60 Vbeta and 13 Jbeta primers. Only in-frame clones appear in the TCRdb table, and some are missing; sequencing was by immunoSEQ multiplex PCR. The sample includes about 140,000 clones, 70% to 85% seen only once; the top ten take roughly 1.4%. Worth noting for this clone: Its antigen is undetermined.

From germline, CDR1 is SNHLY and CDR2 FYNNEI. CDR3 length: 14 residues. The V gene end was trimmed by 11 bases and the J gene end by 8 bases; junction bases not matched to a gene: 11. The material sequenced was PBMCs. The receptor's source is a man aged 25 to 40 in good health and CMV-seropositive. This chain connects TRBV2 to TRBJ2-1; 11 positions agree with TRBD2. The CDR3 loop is CASRVTSGSDEQFF. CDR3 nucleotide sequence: TGTGCCTCCCGAGTCACTAGCGGGAGCGATGAGCAGTTCTTC.